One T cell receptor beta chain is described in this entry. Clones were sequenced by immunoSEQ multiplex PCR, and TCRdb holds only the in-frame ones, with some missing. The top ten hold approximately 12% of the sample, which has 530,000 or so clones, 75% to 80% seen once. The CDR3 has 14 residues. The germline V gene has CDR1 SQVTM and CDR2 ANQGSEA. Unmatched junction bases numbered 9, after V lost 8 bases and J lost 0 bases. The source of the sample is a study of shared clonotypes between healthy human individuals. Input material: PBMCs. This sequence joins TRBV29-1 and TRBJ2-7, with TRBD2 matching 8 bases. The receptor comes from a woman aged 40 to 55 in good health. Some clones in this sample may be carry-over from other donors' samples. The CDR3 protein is CSTITSGASYEQYF. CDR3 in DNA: TGCAGCACAATTACTAGCGGAGCCTCCTACGAGCAGTACTTC.